These 11 T cell receptor beta chains were all obtained from the same sample, sequenced in a study of shared clonotypes between healthy human individuals. Sequencing was performed with immunoSEQ multiplex PCR; in TCRdb, only in-frame clones are kept and a portion is missing. Of approximately 2.5 million clones listed, just over 90% are singletons. What was sequenced was naive CD4+ T cells sorted from blood. Documented subset: CD45RA+ positively selected. These receptor sequences come from a man younger than 35 in good health.

A word on this clone: This specimen includes other DNA sequences encoding the same CDR3. The chain is built from TRBV5-6 and TRBJ1-1; D uncertain. The germline V gene has CDR1 SGHDT and CDR2 YYEEEE. Trimming stripped 4 bases from V and 5 bases from J, with 18 bases between. This CDR3 is built from 15 residues. The DNA of the CDR3 is TGTGCCAGCAGCACCGATGGACGCAAAAGGACTGAAGCTTTCTTT. This codes for CASSTDGRKRTEAFF.

The chain links TRBV5-8 to TRBJ2-3, with D unclear. This CDR3 contains 11 residues. Per germline, CDR1 SGHTS and CDR2 YDEGEE. Trimming took 4 bases from V and 7 from J, leaving 7 bases between them. Here the CDR3 DNA reads TGTGCCAGCAGCCCCGGTCATACGCAGTATTTT. Translating it yields CASSPGHTQYF.

This clone showed up just once. This chain links TRBV4-1 with TRBJ2-7, with D possibly being TRBD1 (5 bases). Germline CDR1 and CDR2: MGHRA and YSYEKL. This CDR3 is 17 amino acids long. Trimming removed 2 bases from V and 0 bases from J, with 17 bases in between. As DNA, the CDR3 is TGCGCCAGCAGCCAAAAAGACTGGGGCTCTAGCTCCTACGAGCAGTACTTC. Translating it yields CASSQKDWGSSSYEQYF.

The rearrangement uses TRBV2 and TRBJ2-2; TRBD1 aligns across 9 bases. The CDR3 is 14 amino acids. Germline values: CDR1 SNHLY, CDR2 FYNNEI. After removal of 8 bases from V and 7 bases from J, the junction contained 8 bases not matched to a gene. This chain's CDR3 is CASSRDRDYGELFF. For the CDR3, the DNA is TGTGCCAGCTCCCGGGACAGGGATTACGGGGAGCTGTTTTTT.

The rearrangement uses TRBV5-6 and TRBJ2-5; TRBD2 agrees at 7 bases. The CDR3 is 17 amino acids. Per germline, CDR1 SGHDT and CDR2 YYEEEE. Trimming took 0 bases from V and 4 from J; bases not matched to a gene: 12. CDR3 DNA sequence: TGTGCCAGCAGCTTGGCCTTAAGCGGGGAGGGTAGAGAGACCCAGTACTTC. Translated, it gives CASSLALSGEGRETQYF.

A word on this clone: Different DNA sequences within this sample yield the same CDR3. CDR3 residues: CASSTTGTAYSNQPQHF. DNA for the CDR3: TGTGCCAGTAGTACTACTGGGACAGCTTATAGCAATCAGCCCCAGCATTTT. V usage is TRBV19 and J usage is TRBJ1-5; TRBD1 aligns across 7 bases. This CDR3 comprises 17 residues. V lost 4 bases and J lost 0; bases outside the gene matches: 9. From germline, CDR1 is LNHDA and CDR2 SQIVND (reference sequence).

V and J are TRBV9 and TRBJ1-4, with a possible D match to TRBD1 (5 bases). CDR3 size: 16 residues. From germline, CDR1 is SGDLS and CDR2 YYNGEE. V dropped 0 bases and J dropped 4 bases, with 13 bases sitting between them. The CDR3 DNA sequence: TGTGCCAGCAGCGTAGCCGCGGGGCGGGGTAATGAAAAACTGTTTTTT. It encodes CASSVAAGRGNEKLFF. Drawing the rest from reference TRBV9 and TRBJ1-4, the complete variable domain is DSGVTQTPKHLITATGQRVTLRCSPRSGDLSVYWYQQSLDQGLQFLIQYYNGEERAKGNILERFSAQQFPDLHSELNLSSLELGDSALYFCASSVAAGRGNEKLFFGSGTQLSVL.

This chain joins TRBV27 and TRBJ2-2; TRBD1 might be the D (5 bases). The CDR3 is 12 residues long. The V end lost 3 bases, the J end lost 6 bases, and 5 bases lay between the germline ends. The germline V gene has CDR1 MNHEY and CDR2 SMNVEV (reference sequence). This CDR3 is CASSFRAGELFF. DNA for the CDR3: TGTGCCAGCAGTTTCAGGGCCGGGGAGCTGTTTTTT.

The CDR3 bases are TGTGCCAGCTCAACGGACAGGGTGGATGGCTACACCTTC. Residues: CASSTDRVDGYTF. This chain joins TRBV18 and TRBJ1-2; 8 nucleotides line up with TRBD1. The CDR3 runs 13 residues. The germline V gene has CDR1 KGHSH and CDR2 LQKENI. V gave up 5 bases and J gave up 6 bases; unmatched junction bases: 5.

A note on this clone: Other DNA variants within this sample encode the same CDR3. The chain carries TRBV18 and TRBJ2-1, with D uncertain. The CDR3 loop spans 15 amino acids. V lost 0 bases to trimming and J lost 2 bases, with 8 bases between them. In germline, CDR1 is KGHSH, CDR2 LQKENI. The CDR3 nucleotides read TGTGCCAGCTCACCACCGGGTACAGCCTACAATGAGCAGTTCTTC. It translates to CASSPPGTAYNEQFF. The full variable domain, with the rest looked up from reference TRBV18 and TRBJ2-1, is NAGVMQNPRHLVRRRGQEARLRCSPMKGHSHVYWYRQLPEEGLKFMVYLQKENIIDESGMPKERFSAEFPKEGPSILRIQQVVRGDSAAYFCASSPPGTAYNEQFFGPGTRLTVL.

The chain links TRBV11-3 to TRBJ2-4, with D uncertain. The CDR3 loop spans 13 amino acids. The V end was cut by 0 bases, the J end by 9 bases, with 9 bases between. Germline assignment: CDR1 SGHNT and CDR2 YENEEA. CDR3 sequence: CASSLDKSPIQYF. The DNA for the CDR3 is TGTGCCAGCAGCTTAGATAAAAGTCCCATTCAGTACTTC.